A selection of T cell receptor beta chains follows, all from one sample in a study of blood T cell repertoires in COVID-19. TCRdb keeps only in-frame clones here, not all; method: immunoSEQ multiplex PCR. The table has 80,000 to 100,000 clones, 91% seen once. Material for sequencing was peripheral blood. The receptors come from a human donor with active COVID-19. The donor label of this sample is uncertain. Each CDR3 is given with its conserved first and last residue. Each record gives: V gene, D gene, J gene, clone size, CDR3 DNA, CDR3 protein. A D gene is named only where the DNA matches it firmly. Clone size is shown for a subset of rows, as once, few, many or a class of expanded clone.

>TRBV11-1|.|TRBJ1-6|few
TGTGCCAGCAGCTTATTACAGGCCGATTCACCCCTCCACTTT
CASSLLQADSPLHF
>TRBV11-2|.|TRBJ1-1|.
TGTGCCAGCAGCTTAGAGCGGGGGGAAGAAGCTTTCTTT
CASSLERGEEAFF
>TRBV11-2|TRBD1|TRBJ1-4|.
TGTGCCAGCAGCTTAGCCGGACAGGCAACTAATGAAAAACTGTTTTTT
CASSLAGQATNEKLFF
>TRBV19|.|TRBJ1-2|.
TGTGCCAGTAGTATAGAAGCAGGTTATGGCTACACCTTC
CASSIEAGYGYTF
>TRBV3-1/TRBV3-2|TRBD1|TRBJ1-2|.
TGTGCCAGCAGCCAAGACATTATCCGGGACAGTAGGTATGGCTACACCTTC
CASSQDIIRDSRYGYTF
>TRBV2|TRBD1|TRBJ2-7|.
TGTGCCAGCAGTGGGGACAGATATTCCTACGAGCAGTACTTC
CASSGDRYSYEQYF
>TRBV9|.|TRBJ2-2|.
TGTGCCAGCAGCGTAGCAGGGTTGGACACCGGGGAGCTGTTTTTT
CASSVAGLDTGELFF
>TRBV7-6|.|TRBJ2-1|.
TGTGCCAGCAGCTCCTGGGGTCGGGCGGTCCAGGGCCCTCCGAGCTCCTACAATGAGCAGTTCTTC
CASSSWGRAVQGPPSSYNEQFF
>TRBV28|.|TRBJ2-5|.
TGTGCCAGCAGTACCCCGGACTCGCAAGAGACCCAGTACTTC
CASSTPDSQETQYF
>TRBV27|.|TRBJ2-3|.
TGTGCCAGCAGTTTCGAGGACAATGGGGCAGATACGCAGTATTTT
CASSFEDNGADTQYF
>TRBV9|TRBD1|TRBJ2-5|.
TGTGCCAGCAGCGGAGATGACAGGGTGGATCAGCGAGGGCTTCAAGAGACCCAGTACTTC
CASSGDDRVDQRGLQETQYF
>TRBV7-3|TRBD2|TRBJ2-1|once
TGTGCCAGCAGCTACACTAGCGGGGGAACCTACAATGAGCAGTTCTTC
CASSYTSGGTYNEQFF
>TRBV4-2|.|TRBJ2-7|.
TGTGCCAGCAGCCAAGTTGGGGGGGGCGGATCCTACGAGCAGTACTTC
CASSQVGGGGSYEQYF
>TRBV5-1|TRBD1|TRBJ1-2|.
TGCGCCAGCAGCTTGTTTGGTAGTTTATCGCGGGACAGGGGGTACTATGGCTACACCTTC
CASSLFGSLSRDRGYYGYTF
>TRBV28|.|TRBJ1-1|.
TGTGCCAGCACCGGGAGGAACACTGAAGCTTTCTTT
CASTGRNTEAFF
>TRBV29-1|TRBD1|TRBJ2-7|.
TGCAGCGTTTCTGATGACGGGACAGGGGGGCCGAACTACGAGCAGTACTTC
CSVSDDGTGGPNYEQYF
>TRBV28|TRBD2|TRBJ2-1|.
TGTGCCAGCAGTGTCGGGGGAGGGGCGTACAATGAGCAGTTCTTC
CASSVGGGAYNEQFF
>TRBV5-6|TRBD2|TRBJ2-2|.
TGTGCCAGCAGCTATCCCCGACTAGCGGGGGAGAACACCGGGGAGCTGTTTTTT
CASSYPRLAGENTGELFF
>TRBV4-1|.|TRBJ1-2|.
TGCGCCAGCAGCCAAGGGAGGGGATCCTATGGCTACACCTTC
CASSQGRGSYGYTF
>TRBV19|.|TRBJ2-4|.
TGTGCCAGTAGTGCTTCCAACAGGGTGGGGCAGTACTTC
CASSASNRVGQYF
>TRBV19|.|TRBJ2-1|.
TGTGCCAGTAGTATTTCCCTTTTGGGGCTTGAGCAGTTCTTC
CASSISLLGLEQFF
>TRBV28|.|TRBJ1-4|once
TGTGCCAGCAGTTTAAGTTGGCAGGGTGGTGAAAAACTGTTTTTT
CASSLSWQGGEKLFF
>TRBV13|.|TRBJ2-5|.
TGTGCCAGCAGCTTAAAGATGCGAGAGACCCAGTACTTC
CASSLKMRETQYF